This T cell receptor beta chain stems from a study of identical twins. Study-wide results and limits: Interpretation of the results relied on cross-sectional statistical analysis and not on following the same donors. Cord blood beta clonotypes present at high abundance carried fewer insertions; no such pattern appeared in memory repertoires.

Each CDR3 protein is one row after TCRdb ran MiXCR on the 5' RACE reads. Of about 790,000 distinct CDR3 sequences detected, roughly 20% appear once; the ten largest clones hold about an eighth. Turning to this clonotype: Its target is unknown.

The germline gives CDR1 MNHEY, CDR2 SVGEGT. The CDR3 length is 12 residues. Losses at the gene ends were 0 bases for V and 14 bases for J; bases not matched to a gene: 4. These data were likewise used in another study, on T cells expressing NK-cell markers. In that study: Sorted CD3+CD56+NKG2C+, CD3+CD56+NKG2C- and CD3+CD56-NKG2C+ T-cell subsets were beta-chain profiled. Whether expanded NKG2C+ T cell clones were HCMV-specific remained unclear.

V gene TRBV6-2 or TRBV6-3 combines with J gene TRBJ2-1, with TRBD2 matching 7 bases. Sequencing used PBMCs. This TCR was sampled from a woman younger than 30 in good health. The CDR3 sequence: CASSYSLREEFF. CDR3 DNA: TGTGCCAGCAGTTACTCGCTCCGGGAGGAGTTCTTC.